This T cell receptor beta chain was found in a study of breast tumors, draining lymph nodes, adjacent tissues. Study-wide findings and caveats: Most tumor T cells seemingly derive from lymph node, then expand in tumor. Compared with lymph nodes, tumors were less diverse; compared with nontumor tissue, more.

TCRdb processed the multiplex PCR reads anew with MiXCR; each CDR3 protein has one entry. Among around 250,000 distinct CDR3 sequences, less than 40% were seen once, and the ten largest hold 3% to 4%. This clonotype was seen repeatedly, ten times or more. The antigen remains unidentified. Axillary draining lymph nodes of breast cancer patients supplied the node samples. Germline values: CDR1 SGHVS, CDR2 FNYEAQ. This CDR3 contains 15 residues. V trimming: 5 bases; J trimming: 5 bases; junction bases outside the gene matches: 7. Material: axillary lymph node tissue. This chain uses TRBV7-6 with TRBJ2-1; 9 bases are a match to TRBD1. The source of this sequence is a female donor with breast cancer. Some clones in this sample may be carry-over from other donors' samples. For the CDR3, the DNA is TGTGCCAGCAGCAGAGGGACAGGGAGAAACAATGAGCAGTTCTTC. As protein: CASSRGTGRNNEQFF.